Below are 18 T cell receptor beta chains sequenced from a single sample in a study of OX40 agonist ivuxolimab in advanced cancers. Only in-frame clones appear in the TCRdb table, and some are missing; sequencing was by immunoSEQ multiplex PCR. The table shows about 45,000 clones, with approximately 86% occurring only once. Here the sequenced sample was CD4+ or CD8+ T cells sorted from blood, taken in a trial of the OX40 agonist ivuxolimab. These receptors were collected from an adult with an advanced solid tumor such as melanoma, head and neck, liver or kidney cancer.

The chain employs TRBV10-3 and TRBJ1-2; D gene unclear. This CDR3 spans 14 amino acids. V was shortened by 0 bases and J by 3 bases, with 8 bases between the two germline ends. The germline gives CDR1 ENHRY, CDR2 SYGVKD. In DNA, the CDR3 is TGTGCCATCAGTGAGTCCCCAGGCCACTATGGCTACACCTTC. This translates into CAISESPGHYGYTF.

The chain is built from TRBV14 and TRBJ2-5; D tentatively reads TRBD1 or TRBD2 (6 bases each). CDR3 length: 16 amino acids. Trimming removed 0 bases from V and 2 bases from J, with 13 bases in between. Germline values: CDR1 SGHDN, CDR2 FVKESK. CDR3: CASSQDRGALQETQYF. The CDR3 nucleotides are TGTGCCAGCAGCCAAGATAGGGGGGCGCTACAAGAGACCCAGTACTTC.

The chain joins TRBV5-4 to TRBJ2-3; D ambiguous. The CDR3 spans 15 residues. Deletions cut 5 bases from V and 0 bases from J, with 13 bases between. CDR1 and CDR2 (germline): SGHNT, YYREEE (reference sequence). The CDR3 here is CASSLGSLSTDTQYF. As DNA, the CDR3 is TGTGCCAGCAGTCTGGGATCTCTCAGCACAGATACGCAGTATTTT.

The CDR3 reads CASPNVRYYGYTF. Here the CDR3 DNA reads TGTGCCAGCCCGAATGTCCGTTACTATGGCTACACCTTC. The chain recombines TRBV2 with TRBJ1-2; no reliable D call. The CDR3 runs to 13 residues. The V end was cut by 8 bases, the J end by 3 bases, with 13 bases between. Looked up from germline, CDR1 is SNHLY and CDR2 is FYNNEI.

J is TRBJ2-1 and V is TRBV5-1; D ambiguous. The CDR3 covers 15 residues. Germline V lookup: CDR1 SGHRS, CDR2 YFSETQ. V was trimmed by 4 bases and J by 0 bases, leaving 11 bases between them. The CDR3 DNA reads TGCGCCAGCAGCGGTGGTGAATTCTCCTACAATGAGCAGTTCTTC. Translating it yields CASSGGEFSYNEQFF.

The chain uses TRBV4-1 and TRBJ1-6, with 8 bases identical to TRBD1. This CDR3 has 15 residues. Germline V gene data show CDR1 as MGHRA and CDR2 as YSYEKL. J gave up 7 bases and V 4 bases, and 6 bases lay outside the gene matches. This CDR3 reads CASSPWTGKNSPLHF. The DNA of the CDR3 is TGCGCCAGCAGCCCCTGGACAGGGAAGAATTCACCCCTCCACTTT.

This chain uses TRBV29-1 with TRBJ1-1; TRBD1 is a possible D gene (6 bases). V was pared by 2 bases and J by 0 bases, with 22 bases between. In germline, CDR1 is SQVTM, CDR2 ANQGSEA. The CDR3 runs 18 residues. The CDR3 protein is CSVESNRATSSMNTEAFF. CDR3 nucleotides: TGCAGCGTTGAATCAAACAGGGCAACCTCTAGCATGAACACTGAAGCTTTCTTT.

In this sample, this clone is medium-sized. Compared with germline, one end of the junction differs, possibly owing to a read error. V and J are TRBV7-7 and TRBJ2-7; possibly TRBD1 or TRBD2 for D (5 bases each). Germline V gene sequence: CDR1 SSHAT, CDR2 FNYEAQ (reference sequence). CDR3 length: 13 amino acids. The DNA for the CDR3 is TGTGCTAGCAGCCCCGGGGCGGATTACGAGCAGTACTTC. This translates into CASSPGADYEQYF. The complete variable domain, with remaining parts taken from reference TRBV7-7 and TRBJ2-7, reads GAGVSQSPRYKVTKRGQDVTLRCDPISSHATLYWYQQALGQGPEFLTYFNYEAQPDKSGLPSDRFSAERPEGSISTLTIQRTEQRDSAMYRCASSPGADYEQYFGPGTRLTVT.

V usage is TRBV4-2 and J usage is TRBJ2-2; 10 positions agree with TRBD1. This CDR3 comprises 17 residues. Germline CDR1 and CDR2: LGHNA and YNFKEQ. V shed 5 bases, J shed 6 bases, and the junction held 12 bases outside the gene matches. The CDR3 is CASSSQRDRGHSGELFF. In DNA, the CDR3 is TGTGCCAGCAGCTCCCAGCGGGACAGGGGTCATTCCGGGGAGCTGTTTTTT.

This chain links TRBV2 with TRBJ2-3; D possibly corresponds to TRBD1 (6 bases). The CDR3 sequence is 14 residues long. The germline V gene encodes CDR1 SNHLY and CDR2 FYNNEI. Trimming removed 4 bases at V and 4 bases at J, with 12 bases between. The CDR3: CASSGGHFSDTQYF. The DNA of the CDR3 is TGTGCCAGCAGTGGGGGGCACTTCTCAGATACGCAGTATTTT. The full variable domain, its missing parts supplied by reference TRBV2 and TRBJ2-3, is EPEVTQTPSHQVTQMGQEVILRCVPISNHLYFYWYRQILGQKVEFLVSFYNNEISEKSEIFDDQFSVERPDGSNFTLKIRSTKLEDSAMYFCASSGGHFSDTQYFGPGTRLTVL.

CDR3 loop: CASTMVAGSTDTQYF. The CDR3 DNA follows: TGTGCCAGCACCATGGTAGCGGGTAGTACAGATACGCAGTATTTT. The chain has TRBV7-8 and TRBJ2-3; 7 bases fit TRBD2. The CDR3 sequence is 15 residues long. CDR1 and CDR2 (germline): SGHVS, FQNEAQ. The V gene end was trimmed by 7 bases and the J gene end by 3 bases; junction bases not matched to a gene: 10.

This clone was seen a handful of times. The chain carries TRBV11-2 and TRBJ2-7, with 8 bases that match TRBD2. CDR1 is SGHAT, CDR2 FQNNGV, per germline. The CDR3 covers 14 residues. V shed 5 bases and J 5 bases; nucleotides not matched to a gene: 8. Here the CDR3 DNA reads TGTGCCAGCAGCCCGGGGGGGTACCCCGACGAGCAGTACTTC. Its translation: CASSPGGYPDEQYF.

The rearrangement links TRBV2 to TRBJ1-2; possibly TRBD1 for D (6 bases). CDR1 is SNHLY, CDR2 FYNNEI, per germline. The CDR3 runs 14 residues. V was trimmed by 8 bases and J by 0 bases, leaving 13 bases between them. CDR3 loop: CASVGTRANYGYTF. As DNA, the CDR3 is TGTGCCAGCGTAGGGACAAGAGCTAACTATGGCTACACCTTC.

CDR3 residues: CASSVRSGQGPYEQYF. The CDR3 nucleotides read TGTGCCAGCAGCGTCAGGTCAGGACAGGGACCCTACGAGCAGTACTTC. The V call is TRBV9, the J call TRBJ2-7; 8 bases line up with TRBD1. With 2 bases clipped from V and 2 bases from J, the junction kept 9 bases outside the gene matches. The germline CDR1 and CDR2 sequences are SGDLS and YYNGEE. The CDR3 sequence is 16 residues long.

The CDR3: CASREGWRTEAFF. The CDR3 region has the DNA TGTGCCAGCAGAGAAGGGTGGCGGACTGAAGCTTTCTTT. The chain uses TRBV4-2 and TRBJ1-1; D remains unclear. CDR3 length equals 13 residues. Trimming shortened V by 6 bases and J by 5 bases, and 13 bases separated the two germline ends. Germline CDR1 and CDR2: LGHNA and YNFKEQ.

The V call is TRBV4-1, the J call TRBJ1-3, with 7 bases fitting TRBD1. CDR3 length: 15 amino acids. Germline assignment: CDR1 MGHRA and CDR2 YSYEKL. The V segment lost 0 bases and the J segment 3 bases; nucleotides outside the gene matches: 2. The CDR3 region is CASSQDRGDGNTIYF. In DNA, the CDR3 is TGCGCCAGCAGCCAAGACAGGGGGGATGGAAACACCATATATTTT.

This rearrangement joins TRBV10-3 to TRBJ1-2; 7 positions match TRBD1. The CDR3 extends over 12 amino acids. The junction had 3 bases not matched to a gene; V was cut back by 4 bases and J by 7 bases. The germline V gene encodes CDR1 ENHRY and CDR2 SYGVKD. DNA for the CDR3: TGTGCCATCAGTGGGGGACAGTCTGGCTACACCTTC. This codes for CAISGGQSGYTF.

V usage is TRBV18 and J usage is TRBJ2-7; D unclear. The CDR3 has 13 residues. The V gene's germline CDR1 is KGHSH and CDR2 LQKENI. The V end was cut by 2 bases, the J end by 3 bases, with 8 bases between. CDR3 nucleotide sequence: TGTGCCAGCTCACCAGGACCACACTACGAGCAGTACTTC. Its translation: CASSPGPHYEQYF. The variable domain in full, completed from reference TRBV18 and TRBJ2-7, reads NAGVMQNPRHLVRRRGQEARLRCSPMKGHSHVYWYRQLPEEGLKFMVYLQKENIIDESGMPKERFSAEFPKEGPSILRIQQVVRGDSAAYFCASSPGPHYEQYFGPGTRLTVT.